This paragraph reports one T cell receptor (beta chain). Its cognate antigen is unknown. The sample belongs to a study of monozygotic twins with inflammatory bowel disease. General study results and limits: Any single strong signal or clonotype tied to IBD lacked support.

No DNA is given; TCRdb re-called the 5' RACE reads and lists each CDR3 protein once. This sample contains approximately 150,000 distinct CDR3 sequences. Germline assignment: CDR1 DFQATT and CDR2 SNEGSKA (reference sequence). This CDR3 has 14 amino acids. Source material: blood. This TCR was sampled from a human donor with ulcerative colitis or Crohn's disease, or a healthy co-twin of an affected twin (not recorded which). V is TRBV20-1 and J is TRBJ1-4. The chain's CDR3 is CSARDPHSVEKLFF.